Below are 27 T cell receptor beta chains sequenced from a single sample in a study of shared clonotypes between healthy human individuals. Profiling relied on immunoSEQ multiplex PCR, and the TCRdb table lists in-frame clones only, not all of them. This table has some 470,000 clones, over 60% appearing once. The material sequenced was PBMCs. The receptors were sampled from a woman aged 35 to 49 in good health. Some clones in this sample may be carry-over from other donors' samples.

The chain uses TRBV30 and TRBJ1-2, with D possibly TRBD1 on 5 matching bases. Trimming removed 5 bases at V and 7 bases at J, with 11 bases between. Germline CDR1 reads GTSNPN; CDR2 reads SVGIG (reference sequence). CDR3 length: 11 amino acids. The CDR3 coding sequence is TGTGCCTGGTCGCAGGGATTTGGCTACACCTTC. Translating gives CAWSQGFGYTF.

This clone was counted between two and nine times. The chain has TRBV10-2 and TRBJ1-4, with D perhaps matching TRBD1 (5 bases). Germline V lookup: CDR1 WSHSY, CDR2 SAAADI. The CDR3 runs 15 residues. Trimming removed 2 bases from V and 4 bases from J, with 11 bases in between. The CDR3 is CASSERRQLNEKLFF. CDR3 DNA sequence: TGCGCCAGCAGTGAGCGACGACAGCTTAATGAAAAACTGTTTTTT.

The chain uses TRBV4-2 and TRBJ2-5; tentative D call: TRBD2 (7 bases). Germline CDR1 and CDR2: LGHNA and YNFKEQ. Trimming shortened V by 1 base and J by 5 bases, and 17 bases separated the two germline ends. This CDR3 is built from 16 residues. The CDR3 sequence: CASSQVPLGGGETQYF. The CDR3 nucleotides are TGTGCCAGCAGCCAAGTCCCACTAGGGGGGGGTGAGACCCAGTACTTC.

The chain joins TRBV10-3 to TRBJ2-3, with D unclear. This CDR3 has 14 residues. The ends were cut back, 4 bases at V and 4 bases at J, with 12 bases in the middle. Per the germline V gene, CDR1 is ENHRY and CDR2 is SYGVKD. The CDR3 sequence: CAISARRGSDTQYF. CDR3 DNA: TGTGCCATCAGTGCAAGACGCGGCTCAGATACGCAGTATTTT.

V usage is TRBV11-3 and J usage is TRBJ2-2; 8 bases line up with TRBD1. CDR3 size: 15 residues. Trimming removed 5 bases from V and 1 base from J; junction bases left unmatched: 3. CDR1 is SGHNT and CDR2 is YENEEA in the germline V gene. CDR3 nucleotide sequence: TGTGCCAGCAGCCCGGGGACAGGGAACACCGGGGAGCTGTTTTTT. The encoded protein is CASSPGTGNTGELFF.

This clone was counted between two and nine times. CDR3 sequence (DNA): TGTGCCAGCAGTTTAATCTACGAGCAGTACTTC. Residues: CASSLIYEQYF. The chain carries TRBV28 and TRBJ2-7; D gene ambiguous. With 2 bases removed from V and 3 bases from J, the gap between germline ends came to 2 bases. The CDR3 loop spans 11 amino acids. Germline assignment: CDR1 MDHEN and CDR2 SYDVKM.

The sample holds one count of this clone. At the DNA level, this CDR3 is encoded by other sequences in the same sample as well. J is TRBJ2-3 and V is TRBV18, with 12 bases aligning to TRBD2. V shed 6 bases and J 0 bases; nucleotides not matched to a gene: 4. The CDR3 is made up of 16 amino acids. Germline-derived CDR1 and CDR2 are KGHSH and LQKENI. DNA of the CDR3: TGTGCCAGCTCCCCCGGGACTAGCGGGAGCACAGATACGCAGTATTTT. This gives the protein CASSPGTSGSTDTQYF.

The rearrangement joins TRBV19 to TRBJ1-5; the D is unclear. Trimming shortened V by 3 bases and J by 5 bases, and 11 bases separated the two germline ends. The CDR3 is made up of 14 amino acids. Germline assignment: CDR1 LNHDA and CDR2 SQIVND (reference sequence). The CDR3 protein is CASSIRVADQPQHF. The CDR3 nucleotides read TGTGCCAGTAGTATTCGTGTCGCCGATCAGCCCCAGCATTTT.

The chain links TRBV5-1 to TRBJ2-5; 13 bases agree with TRBD2. CDR3 length equals 16 residues. Germline values: CDR1 SGHRS, CDR2 YFSETQ. V lost 4 bases and J lost 5; bases outside the gene matches: 8. In nucleotides, the CDR3 is TGCGCCAGCAGCCCGCTAACTAGCGGGAGGGAGGAGACCCAGTACTTC. It is translated as CASSPLTSGREETQYF. Filled out from reference TRBV5-1 and TRBJ2-5, the complete variable domain reads KAGVTQTPRYLIKTRGQQVTLSCSPISGHRSVSWYQQTPGQGLQFLFEYFSETQRNKGNFPGRFSGRQFSNSRSEMNVSTLELGDSALYLCASSPLTSGREETQYFGPGTRLLVL.

As to this clone: Given a far larger clone just one base away, this is likely a sequencing read error. The sample carries other DNA sequences with the same CDR3. The chain has TRBV25-1 and TRBJ1-6; D is unclear. There are 13 residues in the CDR3. V was trimmed by 1 base and J by 7 bases, leaving 5 bases between them. Germline loops: CDR1 MGHDK, CDR2 SYGVNS. This chain's CDR3 is CASSESENSPLHF. CDR3 coding DNA: TGTGCCAGCAGTGAATCCGAGAATTCACCCCTCCACTTT.

Points on this clone: The sample contains more than one DNA sequence encoding this CDR3. This chain links TRBV9 with TRBJ2-7, with D possibly matching TRBD2 (6 bases). This CDR3 region has 14 residues. V gave up 0 bases and J gave up 1 base, with 8 bases separating them. Per the germline V gene, CDR1 is SGDLS and CDR2 is YYNGEE. The CDR3 spells CASSVEGGSYEQYF. Written as DNA, the CDR3 is TGTGCCAGCAGCGTAGAGGGAGGTTCCTACGAGCAGTACTTC.

The rearrangement uses TRBV5-1 and TRBJ2-7; 9 positions match TRBD1. Trimming took 0 bases from V and 3 from J; bases not matched to a gene: 7. There are 16 residues in the CDR3. The germline V gene encodes CDR1 SGHRS and CDR2 YFSETQ. The CDR3 bases are TGCGCCAGCAGCTTGGAACAGGGGGCTCATCGCTACGAGCAGTACTTC. Its protein is CASSLEQGAHRYEQYF.

The chain combines TRBV19 with TRBJ1-5; D gene unclear. The CDR3 sequence is 14 residues long. Germline CDR1 and CDR2: LNHDA and SQIVND (reference sequence). The V and J ends lost 3 bases and 7 bases respectively, with 13 bases between them. The CDR3 bases are TGTGCCAGTAGTATTCGCGGGGTGGGCCAGCCCCAGCATTTT. This encodes CASSIRGVGQPQHF.

This clone turned up a few times. This sequence joins TRBV7-9 and TRBJ2-2, with D uncertain. CDR1 is SEHNR, CDR2 FQNEAQ, per germline (reference sequence). This CDR3 is 14 amino acids long. V lost 3 bases and J 2 bases, leaving 7 bases between the germline ends. The CDR3 loop is CASSFVGNTGELFF. The CDR3 nucleotides read TGTGCCAGCAGCTTCGTGGGAAACACCGGGGAGCTGTTTTTT. The entire variable domain, with the rest obtained from reference TRBV7-9 and TRBJ2-2, is as follows: DTGVSQNPRHKITKRGQNVTFRCDPISEHNRLYWYRQTLGQGPEFLTYFQNEAQLEKSRLLSDRFSAERPKGSFSTLEIQRTEQGDSAMYLCASSFVGNTGELFFGEGSRLTVL.

This chain connects TRBV29-1 to TRBJ1-2; a weak D match, TRBD1 (5 bases). The germline V and J ends were trimmed by 4 bases and 3 bases, with 9 bases remaining between them. In germline, CDR1 is SQVTM, CDR2 ANQGSEA. The CDR3 spans 12 residues. The CDR3, as DNA: TGCAGCGTTGGGGGCACGCACTATGGCTACACCTTC. Translated: CSVGGTHYGYTF.

The chain has TRBV5-1 and TRBJ2-4, with no clear D. The length of the CDR3 is 15 residues. The ends were cut back, 1 base at V and 6 bases at J, with 14 bases in the middle. Germline CDR1 reads SGHRS; CDR2 reads YFSETQ. The CDR3 region has the DNA TGCGCCAGCAGCTTGATAGGTGGGCCCAGAAACATTCAGTACTTC. Encoded protein: CASSLIGGPRNIQYF.

This chain uses TRBV13 with TRBJ2-5; no clear D gene. This CDR3 contains 13 residues. Germline assignment: CDR1 PRHDT and CDR2 FYEKMQ (reference sequence). The V gene lost 3 bases and the J gene lost 2 bases, with 7 bases spanning the gap. The CDR3 sequence: CASSFGYQETQYF. The CDR3 nucleotides read TGTGCCAGCAGCTTCGGGTATCAAGAGACCCAGTACTTC.

The CDR3 DNA is TGTGCCAGCAGCTATGCTTCCTCCTACGAGCAGTACTTC. Protein product: CASSYASSYEQYF. This sequence joins TRBV11-3 and TRBJ2-7; D remains unclear. Germline V gene data show CDR1 as SGHNT and CDR2 as YENEEA. This CDR3 spans 13 amino acids. V lost 4 bases, J lost 0 bases, and 7 bases lay in between.

The chain couples TRBV7-3 to TRBJ2-2, with 12 bases that match TRBD1. Germline assignment: CDR1 SGHTA and CDR2 FQGTGA. The CDR3 runs 14 residues. The V segment lost 11 bases and the J segment 6 bases; nucleotides outside the gene matches: 7. CDR3 coding DNA: TGTGCCTCCTCCGGGACAGGGGGCCCCGGGGAGCTGTTTTTT. Protein product: CASSGTGGPGELFF.

In the case of this clone: This could be a read error, since a much larger clone is one nucleotide away. This chain uses TRBV6-1 with TRBJ1-2, with unresolved D. The CDR3 has 15 amino acids. V was clipped by 0 bases and J by 1 base, with 9 bases between them. Germline values: CDR1 MNHNS, CDR2 SASEGT. The CDR3 nucleotides read TGTGCCAGCAGTGAAGCGGCAGGAAGTAACTATGGCTACACCTTC. Protein product: CASSEAAGSNYGYTF.

The rearrangement links TRBV9 to TRBJ2-1; D is unresolved. The ends were cut back, 3 bases at V and 4 bases at J, with 14 bases in the middle. The CDR3 is made up of 15 amino acids. The germline CDR1 and CDR2 sequences are SGDLS and YYNGEE. CDR3 loop: CASSEDGNRYNEQFF. CDR3 sequence (DNA): TGTGCCAGCAGCGAGGACGGTAATCGATACAATGAGCAGTTCTTC.

The chain recombines TRBV15 with TRBJ1-1, with D perhaps matching TRBD1 (5 bases). The CDR3 is made up of 13 amino acids. Trimming took off 8 bases at V and 0 bases at J, with 10 bases between the two ends. Per germline, CDR1 LNHNV and CDR2 YYDKDF (reference sequence). The CDR3 loop is CATGKGVNTEAFF. The CDR3 nucleotides read TGTGCCACCGGGAAAGGGGTGAACACTGAAGCTTTCTTT.

The rearrangement joins TRBV7-9 to TRBJ2-7, with D possibly being TRBD1 (6 bases). Germline V gives CDR1 SEHNR, CDR2 FQNEAQ (reference sequence). The germline V and J ends were trimmed by 3 bases and 6 bases, with 12 bases remaining between them. This CDR3 comprises 13 residues. The chain's CDR3 is CASSFGQTGEQYF. In nucleotides, the CDR3 is TGTGCCAGCAGCTTCGGACAGACCGGCGAGCAGTACTTC.

This clone was observed once. V and J are TRBV27 and TRBJ1-1; TRBD1 matches at 7 bases. The germline gives CDR1 MNHEY, CDR2 SMNVEV (reference sequence). This CDR3 region has 14 residues. V was pared by 4 bases and J by 3 bases, with 5 bases of the junction left unmatched. CDR3 DNA: TGTGCCAGCAGTTCAAGGGGGCCGGACACTGAAGCTTTCTTT. Its protein product is CASSSRGPDTEAFF.

V gene TRBV6-5 combines with J gene TRBJ2-2, with D hard to call. The CDR3 runs 14 residues. The V and J ends lost 5 bases and 4 bases respectively, with 11 bases between them. Germline values: CDR1 MNHEY, CDR2 SVGAGI. For the CDR3, the DNA is TGTGCCAGCAGTGTAAGGCGTGGCACCGGGGAGCTGTTTTTT. This translates into CASSVRRGTGELFF.

The chain is built from TRBV6-5 and TRBJ2-7, with TRBD1 as a possible D gene (6 bases). Trimming pared 6 bases from V and 2 bases from J, leaving 17 bases between. CDR1 MNHEY and CDR2 SVGAGI come from the germline V gene. The CDR3 spans 15 residues. The CDR3 loop reads CASRPGAGVTYEQYF. The CDR3 coding sequence is TGTGCCAGCAGGCCCGGGGCAGGGGTAACCTACGAGCAGTACTTC.

This clone was recorded once. The chain combines TRBV19 with TRBJ2-3; the match to TRBD2 covers 10 bases. The V and J ends lost 4 bases and 0 bases, in that order; junction bases with no gene match: 4. From germline, CDR1 is LNHDA and CDR2 SQIVND (reference sequence). This CDR3 comprises 16 residues. CDR3 residues: CASSTGLARSTDTQYF. The CDR3 DNA reads as TGTGCCAGTAGTACGGGACTAGCGAGAAGCACAGATACGCAGTATTTT.